This T cell receptor beta chain was observed in a study of tumor-infiltrating lymphocytes in glioblastoma multiforme. TCR beta libraries were built from RNA through three nested multiplex PCR rounds using modified ARM-PCR. Input was about 450 ng total RNA, reverse-transcribed with a C-beta primer. Via MiXCR, TCRdb re-called the multiplex PCR reads, giving one row per CDR3 protein. Of about 9,600 distinct CDR3 sequences in the sample, 67% were seen once. Notes on the study in general: Clone frequencies may be distorted by unequal TCR transcripts per cell.

About this clonotype: Its antigen is as yet unknown. An end of the junction differs from the germline gene, which may be a read error.

Germline CDR1 reads SGHAT; CDR2 reads FQNNGV. The CDR3 loop spans 18 amino acids. The TCR comes from a male donor with glioblastoma. Sequences were obtained from brain tumor tissue. This chain joins TRBV11-2 and TRBJ2-2; D possibly corresponds to TRBD2 (6 bases). CDR3 residues: CAGSFRASEGTNTGELFF. In DNA, the CDR3 is TGTGCCGGCAGCTTCCGTGCTAGCGAGGGGACGAACACCGGGGAGCTGTTTTTT.